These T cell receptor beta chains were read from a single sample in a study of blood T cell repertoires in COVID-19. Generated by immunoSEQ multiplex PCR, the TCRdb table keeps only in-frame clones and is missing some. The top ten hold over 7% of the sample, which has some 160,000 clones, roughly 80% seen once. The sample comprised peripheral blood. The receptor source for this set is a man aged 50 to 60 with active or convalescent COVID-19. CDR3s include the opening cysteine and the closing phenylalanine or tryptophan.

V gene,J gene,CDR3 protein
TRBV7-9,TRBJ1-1,CASSLGTPGGAFF
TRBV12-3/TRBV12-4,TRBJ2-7,CASSLFPYEQYF
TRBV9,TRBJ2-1,CASSADGSGRGEQFF
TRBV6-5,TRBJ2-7,CASRRSDAYEQYF
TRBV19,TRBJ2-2,CASSLLAVEPNTGELFF
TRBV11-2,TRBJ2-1,CASSLGLAGDNEQFF
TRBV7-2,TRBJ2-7,CASSLGRGRHLEQYF
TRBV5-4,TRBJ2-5,CASRTSGIQETQYF
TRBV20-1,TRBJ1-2,CSARGPRGYTF
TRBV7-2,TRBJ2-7,CASSSGLAPTYEQYF
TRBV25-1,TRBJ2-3,CASSDGTYATDTQYF
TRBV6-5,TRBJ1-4,CASSAAGATNEKLFF
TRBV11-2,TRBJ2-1,CASSLGPGGPKNEQFF
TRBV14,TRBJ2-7,CASIIAGGSYEQYF
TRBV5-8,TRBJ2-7,CASSFVTQGRGYEQYF
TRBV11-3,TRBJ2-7,CASSLGGTSGTYEQYF
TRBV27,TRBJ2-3,CASRDRVTDTQYF
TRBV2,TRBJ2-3,CASSYTDTQYF
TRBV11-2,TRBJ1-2,CASSLGSGIQYGYTF
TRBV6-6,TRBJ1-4,CASSPGQGNEKLFF
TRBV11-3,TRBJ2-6,CASSDMGGWGANVLTF
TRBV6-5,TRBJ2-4,CASSPGLANIQYF
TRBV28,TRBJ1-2,CASSPPPQGYGYTF
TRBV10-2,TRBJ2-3,CASSVARSSTDTQYF
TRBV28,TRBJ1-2,CASRQGYNYGYTF